This paragraph covers one T cell receptor (beta chain) sequence. Its specificity is not known. The CDR3 has 13 residues. CDR1 SGHRS and CDR2 YFSETQ come from the germline V gene. Trimming removed 7 bases from V and 5 bases from J, with 13 bases in between. The second PCR ran about 6 to 11 cycles with a sample-barcoded 5' primer and J-beta primers. All samples yielded 2.5 million or more CDR3-containing paired-end reads. From the 5' RACE reads, TCRdb called clonotypes with MiXCR, one entry per CDR3 protein. This sample has around 2 million distinct CDR3 sequences, with more than 35% found just once. These data come from a study of blood T cells in healthy people across ages. Findings and caveats of the study: The donors' CMV status was not determined, possibly confounding changes in expanded clonotypes.

Peripheral blood samples of 9 to 10 milliliters were drawn from each donor. The material sequenced was blood. The chain combines TRBV5-1 with TRBJ2-1; D may be TRBD1 (6 bases). The receptor's source is a human donor in good health. Here the CDR3 reads CASGQGTNNEQFF. The CDR3 DNA reads as TGCGCCAGCGGGCAGGGGACGAACAATGAGCAGTTCTTC.